Following are 31 T cell receptor beta chains from one sample sequenced in a study of low-dose radiotherapy and immunotherapy resistance in tumors. The sample's time point: after trial treatment. Treatment of the sample: LDRT plus nivolumab, ipilimumab, low-dose cyclophosphamide and aspirin (RACIN trial). Alpha- and beta-chain coverage of first-strand cDNA came from TRAV- and TRBV-specific primers. TCR amplification ran roughly 21 PCR cycles using constant-region and V-primer adapter primers. TCRdb reprocessed the reads via MiXCR and lists one record per CDR3 protein. The sample holds tens of thousands of distinct CDR3 sequences, more than 20% seen once. The sequencing here drew on PBMCs, taken after low-dose radiotherapy plus immunotherapy. The receptors shown here come from a female donor with ovarian cancer.

The chain combines TRBV30 with TRBJ2-7, with D tentatively TRBD1 or TRBD2 (5 bases each). Germline V gives CDR1 GTSNPN, CDR2 SVGIG (reference sequence). V was trimmed by 1 base and J by 3 bases, leaving 10 bases between them. CDR3 length: 13 residues. CDR3 sequence: CAWSGGLDYEQYF. The CDR3 DNA follows: TGTGCCTGGAGTGGGGGGTTAGACTACGAGCAGTACTTC.

There are many counts of this clonotype. This chain connects TRBV4-2 to TRBJ2-1, with 12 bases matching TRBD2. This CDR3 has 15 amino acids. CDR1 is LGHNA, CDR2 YNFKEQ, per germline. V lost 3 bases, J lost 8 bases, and 5 bases stayed unmatched. Written as DNA, the CDR3 is TGTGCCAGCAGCCATCTAGCGGGGGGGAAATATGAGCAGTTCTTC. The encoded protein is CASSHLAGGKYEQFF.

Many counts were recorded for this clonotype. The chain employs TRBV7-8 and TRBJ1-3; 7 bases are shared with TRBD1. Germline CDR1 SGHVS, CDR2 FQNEAQ. V lost 4 bases and J lost 0; bases outside the gene matches: 9. This CDR3 has 17 amino acids. The CDR3 here is CASSSTRGFHSGNTIYF. The CDR3 DNA reads as TGTGCCAGCAGCTCGACCAGGGGGTTCCACTCTGGAAACACCATATATTTT.

This clonotype was picked up many times. V and J are TRBV15 and TRBJ1-3; D ambiguous. CDR3 length: 14 amino acids. Germline loops: CDR1 LNHNV, CDR2 YYDKDF (reference sequence). The V and J ends lost 0 bases and 4 bases respectively, with 7 bases between them. The CDR3 here is CATSRDPRGNTIYF. The CDR3 nucleotides are TGTGCCACCAGCAGAGATCCCCGGGGAAACACCATATATTTT.

Many counts were recorded for this clonotype. The rearrangement uses TRBV27 and TRBJ1-1; D is uncertain. Germline V gives CDR1 MNHEY, CDR2 SMNVEV (reference sequence). V was trimmed by 5 bases and J by 1 base, leaving 14 bases between them. This CDR3 has 15 amino acids. This chain's CDR3 is CASSVRSMANTEAFF. CDR3 DNA sequence: TGTGCCAGCAGTGTAAGGAGTATGGCGAACACTGAAGCTTTCTTT.

This clonotype was counted only a few times. J is TRBJ2-7 and V is TRBV30; no reliable D call. This CDR3 comprises 15 residues. V was cut by 0 bases and J by 2 bases, with 14 bases left in between. The germline V gene encodes CDR1 GTSNPN and CDR2 SVGIG (reference sequence). CDR3 bases: TGTGCCTGGAGTGTAGGTCTGCGCGGACCCTACGAGCAGTACTTC. It specifies CAWSVGLRGPYEQYF.

Concerning this clonotype itself: A far bigger clonotype differs at one base, so this is likely a read error. The chain couples TRBV6-6 to TRBJ2-2; a possible D gene is TRBD1 (6 bases). The CDR3 runs 11 residues. The germline V gene has CDR1 MNHNY and CDR2 SVGAGI (reference sequence). The CDR3 is CVARGTGELFF. The CDR3 bases are TGTGTCGCCAGGGGAACCGGGGAGCTGTTTTTT.

The sample holds many counts of this clonotype. The rearrangement links TRBV6-5 to TRBJ2-7, with 7 bases lining up with TRBD2. V was clipped by 6 bases and J by 2 bases; unmatched bases: 16. The germline V gene encodes CDR1 MNHEY and CDR2 SVGAGI. The CDR3 consists of 17 residues. The CDR3 nucleotides read TGTGCCAGCAGCCGTTCAACCTCTAGCGGAGGCACCTACGAGCAGTACTTC. This gives the protein CASSRSTSSGGTYEQYF.

This clonotype has a count of ten or more. This sequence joins TRBV19 and TRBJ2-1, with 8 bases matching TRBD2. The CDR3 spans 15 residues. V lost 10 bases, J lost 6 bases, and 14 bases stayed unmatched. Germline V gene lookup returns CDR1 LNHDA and CDR2 SQIVND (reference sequence). CDR3 DNA: TGTGCCACCGAACGGGGGGGGATAGGTGGCAATGAGCAGTTCTTC. It codes for CATERGGIGGNEQFF.

This clonotype was seen many times. CDR3 protein: CASSLAPWRGWTEAFF. The DNA for the CDR3 is TGTGCCAGCAGTTTAGCCCCCTGGCGGGGTTGGACTGAAGCTTTCTTT. The V and J genes are TRBV27 and TRBJ1-1; no firm D call. Germline CDR1 reads MNHEY; CDR2 reads SMNVEV (reference sequence). Trimming left V 2 bases short and J 5 bases short, with 18 bases between. The CDR3 is made up of 16 amino acids.

This clonotype is labeled as hyperexpanded (1% or more). CDR3 sequence: CASSLTRPYQETQYF. DNA of the CDR3: TGTGCCAGCAGTTTGACGCGGCCGTACCAAGAGACCCAGTACTTC. The chain carries TRBV28 and TRBJ2-5; D gene uncertain. Deletions cut 3 bases from V and 0 bases from J, with 11 bases between. This CDR3 spans 15 amino acids. The V gene's germline CDR1 is MDHEN and CDR2 SYDVKM. Looking up the rest from reference TRBV28 and TRBJ2-5 gives the full variable domain: DVKVTQSSRYLVKRTGEKVFLECVQDMDHENMFWYRQDPGLGLRLIYFSYDVKMKEKGDIPEGYSVSREKKERFSLILESASTNQTSMYLCASSLTRPYQETQYFGPGTRLLVL.

Many counts were recorded for this clonotype. The gene calls are TRBV3-1 and TRBJ2-1; D is unclear. The V end lost 1 base, the J end lost 2 bases, and 6 bases lay between the germline ends. There are 14 residues in the CDR3. Germline V gene data show CDR1 as LGHDT and CDR2 as YNNKEL (reference sequence). CDR3 DNA sequence: TGTGCCAGCAGCCAAGGGCCTCCCTACAATGAGCAGTTCTTC. It specifies CASSQGPPYNEQFF.

The rearrangement uses TRBV28 and TRBJ2-7; TRBD2 is a possible D gene (5 bases). Germline lookup yields CDR1 MDHEN and CDR2 SYDVKM. Trimming shortened V by 2 bases and J by 5 bases, and 7 bases separated the two germline ends. The CDR3 length is 12 residues. The CDR3: CASSLRGNEQYF. CDR3 nucleotide sequence: TGTGCCAGCAGTTTACGGGGAAACGAGCAGTACTTC.

This clonotype was counted many times. V usage is TRBV28 and J usage is TRBJ1-2; D ambiguous. V was pared by 3 bases and J by 8 bases, with 22 bases between. The V gene's germline CDR1 is MDHEN and CDR2 SYDVKM. The CDR3 is 16 amino acids. CDR3 in DNA: TGTGCCAGCAGTTTTTCCCCACCTCCGGACCTCTGGGGCTACACCTTC. Protein: CASSFSPPPDLWGYTF.

This clonotype has at least ten counts. V usage is TRBV6-5 and J usage is TRBJ1-1, with D perhaps matching TRBD1 (5 bases). Trimming pared 4 bases from V and 1 base from J, leaving 10 bases between. The CDR3 contains 14 residues. Germline CDR1 and CDR2: MNHEY and SVGAGI. The CDR3, as DNA: TGTGCCAGCAGTTCGTCCGGGGGGAACACTGAAGCTTTCTTT. Translation: CASSSSGGNTEAFF.

Notes on this clonotype: A read error may be the cause here, since a much bigger clone is one base away. The V and J genes are TRBV7-2 and TRBJ2-7; 9 nucleotides line up with TRBD1. The trim removed 2 bases at V and 5 bases at J, leaving 4 bases unmatched. Germline V gene data show CDR1 as SGHTA and CDR2 as FQGNSA. This CDR3 comprises 14 residues. CDR3 loop: CASSLRTGVHEQYF. DNA of the CDR3: TGTGCCAGCAGCTTAAGGACAGGGGTCCACGAGCAGTACTTC.

With respect to this clonotype: A single base is all that separates this from a far larger clone, so a read error is likely. The chain uses TRBV27 and TRBJ2-5; unclear D gene. The CDR3 has 15 residues. Germline CDR1 is MNHEY and CDR2 is SMNVEV (reference sequence). Trimming left V 3 bases short and J 11 bases short, with 22 bases between. The CDR3 DNA reads TGTGCCAGCAGTTTTGGGGATAAGCGCCCCGCGGAGCAGTACTTC. It codes for CASSFGDKRPAEQYF.

This clonotype was observed at least ten times. The V and J genes are TRBV9 and TRBJ1-2, with a weak D call TRBD1 (5 bases). V was clipped by 0 bases and J by 7 bases, with 10 bases between them. Per germline, CDR1 SGDLS and CDR2 YYNGEE. The CDR3 is 13 residues long. The CDR3 is CASSVVEGLGYTF. As DNA, the CDR3 is TGTGCCAGCAGCGTAGTGGAGGGACTTGGCTACACCTTC.

This clonotype was detected many times. The chain employs TRBV27 and TRBJ2-2; the D gene could be TRBD1 or TRBD2 (5 bases each). Looked up from germline, CDR1 is MNHEY and CDR2 is SMNVEV (reference sequence). CDR3 length: 17 residues. The V end was cut by 3 bases, the J end by 4 bases, with 18 bases between. CDR3 residues: CASSFPSEGRGTGELFF. The CDR3 nucleotides read TGTGCCAGCAGTTTCCCCTCAGAGGGGCGCGGCACCGGGGAGCTGTTTTTT.

This clonotype was counted at least ten times. The chain is built from TRBV21-1 and TRBJ2-1. TRBV21-1 counts as a pseudogene. CDR3 length: 11 amino acids. The CDR3 DNA reads TGTGCCAGCAGCAACTCATCTGAGCAGTTCTTC. Translation: CASSNSSEQFF.

Many counts were recorded for this clonotype. This chain connects TRBV29-1 to TRBJ2-7; the match to TRBD2 covers 9 bases. CDR3 length equals 14 residues. V was clipped by 4 bases and J by 3 bases; unmatched bases: 7. Germline-derived CDR1 and CDR2 are SQVTM and ANQGSEA. The chain's CDR3 is CSVVGSGSRYEQYF. DNA of the CDR3: TGCAGCGTTGTTGGTAGCGGGAGTCGCTACGAGCAGTACTTC.

Worth noting for this clonotype: This probably arose from a read error, given a far larger clone one base away. V and J are TRBV7-6 and TRBJ2-5, with D possibly matching TRBD2 (5 bases). Germline CDR1 reads SGHVS; CDR2 reads FNYEAQ. The CDR3 consists of 15 residues. V gave up 1 base and J gave up 5 bases, with 14 bases separating them. The CDR3 region is CASSLGGPGRETQYF. The CDR3 DNA follows: TGTGCCAGCAGCTTAGGAGGGCCGGGTCGGGAGACCCAGTACTTC. Filled out from reference TRBV7-6 and TRBJ2-5, the complete variable domain reads GAGVSQSPRYKVTKRGQDVALRCDPISGHVSLYWYRQALGQGPEFLTYFNYEAQQDKSGLPNDRFSAERPEGSISTLTIQRTEQRDSAMYRCASSLGGPGRETQYFGPGTRLLVL.

This clonotype showed up many times. The chain is built from TRBV3-1 and TRBJ1-1, with D unresolved. Trimming removed 0 bases at V and 1 base at J, with 9 bases between. The CDR3 contains 15 residues. Per germline, CDR1 LGHDT and CDR2 YNNKEL (reference sequence). Here the CDR3 DNA reads TGTGCCAGCAGCCAAGATCTTGGCAGGAACACTGAAGCTTTCTTT. It codes for CASSQDLGRNTEAFF.

V gene TRBV26 combines with J gene TRBJ2-3; the table's D gene call, TRBD1, was not cross checked with the DNA. TRBV26 is classified as a pseudogene. This CDR3 is 15 amino acids long. The CDR3 is CASIVDRVLKVTQYF. In DNA, the CDR3 is TGTGCCAGCATAGTGGACAGGGTTTTAAAGGTTACGCAGTATTTT.

There are many counts of this clonotype. The genes are TRBV4-2 and TRBJ2-1; a weak D match, TRBD2 (6 bases). The CDR3 covers 16 residues. The ends were cut back, 2 bases at V and 7 bases at J, with 18 bases in the middle. Germline CDR1 LGHNA, CDR2 YNFKEQ. Here the CDR3 reads CASSQLTRSIGNEQFF. For the CDR3, the DNA is TGTGCCAGCAGCCAACTGACTAGGAGCATTGGTAATGAGCAGTTCTTC.

Turning to this clonotype: A far bigger clonotype differs at one base, so this is likely a read error. The gene calls are TRBV5-1 and TRBJ2-7; D remains ambiguous. This CDR3 spans 14 amino acids. Per germline, CDR1 SGHRS and CDR2 YFSETQ. The CDR3 DNA follows: TGTGCCAGCAGCTTTGATACCGCAATCTACGAGCAGTACTTC. Protein product: CASSFDTAIYEQYF.

This clonotype has ten or more counts. The DNA for the CDR3 is TGTGCCAGCAGCGCGGGGACTAGCGGGATAACAGATACGCAGTATTTT. Translated: CASSAGTSGITDTQYF. The gene calls are TRBV9 and TRBJ2-3; 13 positions agree with TRBD2. This CDR3 has 16 residues. V shed 3 bases and J 3 bases; nucleotides not matched to a gene: 4. Looked up from germline, CDR1 is SGDLS and CDR2 is YYNGEE.

This clonotype occurred once. This likely reflects a read error, since a far larger clone is one base away. The chain recombines TRBV13 with TRBJ2-5, with no clear D. This CDR3 has 11 amino acids. Germline V CDR1 and CDR2: PRHDT, FYEKMQ (reference sequence). CDR3 protein: CGSRLGETQYF. Here the CDR3 DNA reads TGTGGCAGCAGGTTGGGAGAGACCCAGTACTTC.

This clonotype was observed many times. This chain joins TRBV19 and TRBJ1-2; 8 bases align to TRBD1. The CDR3 loop spans 13 amino acids. V gave up 4 bases and J gave up 8 bases; unmatched junction bases: 6. Germline CDR1 reads LNHDA; CDR2 reads SQIVND (reference sequence). The CDR3 sequence is CASSRTGLVGYTF. DNA of the CDR3: TGTGCCAGTAGTAGGACAGGGCTGGTCGGCTACACCTTC.

The chain combines TRBV5-1 with TRBJ1-6, with unresolved D. The CDR3 runs 14 residues. V was cut by 0 bases and J by 7 bases, with 8 bases left in between. CDR1 is SGHRS and CDR2 is YFSETQ in the germline V gene. This chain's CDR3 is CASSLEGRNSPLHF. As DNA, the CDR3 is TGCGCCAGCAGCTTGGAGGGAAGAAATTCACCCCTCCACTTT.

This clonotype occurred many times. This rearrangement joins TRBV7-6 to TRBJ1-5; D possibly corresponds to TRBD1 (6 bases). Trimming shortened V by 3 bases and J by 5 bases, and 8 bases separated the two germline ends. Germline V CDR1 and CDR2: SGHVS, FNYEAQ. The CDR3 spans 13 residues. CDR3 sequence: CASSLRGDQPQHF. As DNA, the CDR3 is TGTGCCAGCAGCTTGAGGGGGGATCAGCCCCAGCATTTT.